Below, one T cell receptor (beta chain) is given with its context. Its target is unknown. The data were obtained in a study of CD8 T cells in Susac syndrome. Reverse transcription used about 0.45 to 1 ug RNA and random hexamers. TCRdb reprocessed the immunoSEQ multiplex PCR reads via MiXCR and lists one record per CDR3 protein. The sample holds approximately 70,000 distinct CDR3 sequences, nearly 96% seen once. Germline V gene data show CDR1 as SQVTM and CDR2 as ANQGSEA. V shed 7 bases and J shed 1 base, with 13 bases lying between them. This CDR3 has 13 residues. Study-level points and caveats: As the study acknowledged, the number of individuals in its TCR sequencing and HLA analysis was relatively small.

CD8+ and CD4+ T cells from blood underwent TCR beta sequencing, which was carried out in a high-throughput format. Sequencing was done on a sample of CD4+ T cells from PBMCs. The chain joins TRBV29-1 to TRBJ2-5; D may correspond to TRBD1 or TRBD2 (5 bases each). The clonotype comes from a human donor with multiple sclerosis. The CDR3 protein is CSAYGDGQETQYF. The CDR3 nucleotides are TGCAGCGCCTATGGGGACGGCCAAGAGACCCAGTACTTC.